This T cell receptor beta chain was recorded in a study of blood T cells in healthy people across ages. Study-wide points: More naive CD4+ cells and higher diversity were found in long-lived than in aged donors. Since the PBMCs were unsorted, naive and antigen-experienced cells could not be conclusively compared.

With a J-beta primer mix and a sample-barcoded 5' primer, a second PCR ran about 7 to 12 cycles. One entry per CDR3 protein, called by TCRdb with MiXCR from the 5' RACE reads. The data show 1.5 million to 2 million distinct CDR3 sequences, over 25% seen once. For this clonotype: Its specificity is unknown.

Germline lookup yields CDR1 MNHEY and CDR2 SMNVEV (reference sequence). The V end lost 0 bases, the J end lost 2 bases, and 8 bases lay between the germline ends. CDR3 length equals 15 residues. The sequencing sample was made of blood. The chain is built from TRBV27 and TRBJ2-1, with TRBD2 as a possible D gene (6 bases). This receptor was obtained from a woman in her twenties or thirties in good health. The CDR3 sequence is CASSLSGEAYNEQFF. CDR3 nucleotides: TGTGCCAGCAGTTTATCCGGGGAGGCCTACAATGAGCAGTTCTTC.